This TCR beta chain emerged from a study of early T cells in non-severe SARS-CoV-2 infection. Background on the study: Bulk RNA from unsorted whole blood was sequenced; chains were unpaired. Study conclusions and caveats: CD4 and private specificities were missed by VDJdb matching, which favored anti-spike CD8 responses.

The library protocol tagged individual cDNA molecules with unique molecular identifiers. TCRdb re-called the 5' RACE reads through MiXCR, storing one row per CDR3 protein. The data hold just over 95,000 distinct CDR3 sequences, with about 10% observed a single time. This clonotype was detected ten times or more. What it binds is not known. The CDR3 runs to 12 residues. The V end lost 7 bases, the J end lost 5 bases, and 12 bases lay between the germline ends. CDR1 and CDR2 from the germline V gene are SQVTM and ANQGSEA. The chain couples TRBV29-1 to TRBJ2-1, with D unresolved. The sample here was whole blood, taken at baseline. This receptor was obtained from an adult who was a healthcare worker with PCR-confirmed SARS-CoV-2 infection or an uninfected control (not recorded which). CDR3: CSALVGHNEQFF. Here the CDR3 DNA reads TGCAGCGCTCTTGTAGGACACAATGAGCAGTTCTTC.